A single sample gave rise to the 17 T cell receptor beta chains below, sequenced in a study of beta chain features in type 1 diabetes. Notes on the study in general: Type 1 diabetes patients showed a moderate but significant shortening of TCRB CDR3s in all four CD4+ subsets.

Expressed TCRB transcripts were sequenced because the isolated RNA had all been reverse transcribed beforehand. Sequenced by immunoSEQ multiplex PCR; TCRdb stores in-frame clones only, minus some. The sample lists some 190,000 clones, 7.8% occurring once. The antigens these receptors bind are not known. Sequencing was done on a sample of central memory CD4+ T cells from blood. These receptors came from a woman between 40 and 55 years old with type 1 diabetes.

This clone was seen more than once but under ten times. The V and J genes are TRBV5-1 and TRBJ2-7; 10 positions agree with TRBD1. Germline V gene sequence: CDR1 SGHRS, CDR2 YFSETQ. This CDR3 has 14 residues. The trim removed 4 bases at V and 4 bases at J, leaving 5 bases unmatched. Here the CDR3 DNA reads TGCGCCAGCAGCGTCGGGACAGGGGATTACGAGCAGTACTTC. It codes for CASSVGTGDYEQYF.

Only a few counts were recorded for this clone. CDR3 nucleotides: TGTGCCAGTAGTGATACCGGGACTAGCGGCTACGAGCAGTACTTC. It translates to CASSDTGTSGYEQYF. The chain is built from TRBV19 and TRBJ2-7; 11 bases fit TRBD2. This CDR3 has 15 amino acids. Germline values: CDR1 LNHDA, CDR2 SQIVND (reference sequence). The V segment lost 5 bases and the J segment 3 bases; nucleotides outside the gene matches: 6.

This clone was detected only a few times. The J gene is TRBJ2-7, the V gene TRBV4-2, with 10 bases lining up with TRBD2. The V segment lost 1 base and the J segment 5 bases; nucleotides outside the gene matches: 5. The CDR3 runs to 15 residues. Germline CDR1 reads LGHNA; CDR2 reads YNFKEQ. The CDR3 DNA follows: TGTGCCAGCAGCCAAGCCACGGGACTAGCGAACGAGCAGTACTTC. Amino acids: CASSQATGLANEQYF.

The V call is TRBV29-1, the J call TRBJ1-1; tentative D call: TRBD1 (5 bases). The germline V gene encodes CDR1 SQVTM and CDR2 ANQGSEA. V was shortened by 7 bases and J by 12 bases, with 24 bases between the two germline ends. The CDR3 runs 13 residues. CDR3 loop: CSASQGVGRSSFF. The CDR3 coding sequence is TGCAGCGCGAGCCAGGGTGTGGGTCGATCGTCTTTCTTT. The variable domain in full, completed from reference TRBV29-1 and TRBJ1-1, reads SAVISQKPSRDICQRGTSLTIQCQVDSQVTMMFWYRQQPGQSLTLIATANQGSEATYESGFVIDKFPISRPNLTFSTLTVSNMSPEDSSIYLCSASQGVGRSSFFGQGTRLTVV.

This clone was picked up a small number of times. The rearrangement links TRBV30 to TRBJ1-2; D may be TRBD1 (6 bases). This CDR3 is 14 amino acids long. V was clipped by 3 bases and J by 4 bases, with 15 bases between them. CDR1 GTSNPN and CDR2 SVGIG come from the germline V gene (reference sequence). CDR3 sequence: CAWSQTGPAYGYTF. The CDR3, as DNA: TGTGCCTGGAGCCAAACAGGGCCGGCCTATGGCTACACCTTC.

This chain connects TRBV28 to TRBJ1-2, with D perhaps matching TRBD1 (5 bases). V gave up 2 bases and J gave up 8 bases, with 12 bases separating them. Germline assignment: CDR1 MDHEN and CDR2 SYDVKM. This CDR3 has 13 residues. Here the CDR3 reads CASSLGLGEGYTF. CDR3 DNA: TGTGCCAGCAGTTTAGGTTTAGGGGAAGGCTACACCTTC.

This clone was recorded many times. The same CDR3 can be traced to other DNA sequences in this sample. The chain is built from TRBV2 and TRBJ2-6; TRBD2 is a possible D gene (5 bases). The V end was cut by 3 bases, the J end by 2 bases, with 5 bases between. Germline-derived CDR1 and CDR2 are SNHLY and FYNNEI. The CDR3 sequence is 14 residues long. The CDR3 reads CASSERAGANVLTF. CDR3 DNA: TGTGCCAGCAGTGAGAGGGCTGGGGCCAACGTCCTGACTTTC.

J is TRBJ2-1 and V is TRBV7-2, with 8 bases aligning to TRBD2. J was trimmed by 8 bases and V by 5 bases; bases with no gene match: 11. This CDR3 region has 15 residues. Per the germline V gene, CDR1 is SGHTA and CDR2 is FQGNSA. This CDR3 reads CASSDTSGLGDEQFF. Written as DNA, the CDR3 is TGTGCCAGCAGCGATACTAGCGGTCTTGGGGATGAGCAGTTCTTC.

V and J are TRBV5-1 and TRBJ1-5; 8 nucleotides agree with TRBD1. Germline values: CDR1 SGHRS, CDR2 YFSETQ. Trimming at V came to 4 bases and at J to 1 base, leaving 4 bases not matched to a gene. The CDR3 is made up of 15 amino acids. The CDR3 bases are TGCGCCAGCAGCATTGGGACAGGAAGCAATCAGCCCCAGCATTTT. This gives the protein CASSIGTGSNQPQHF.

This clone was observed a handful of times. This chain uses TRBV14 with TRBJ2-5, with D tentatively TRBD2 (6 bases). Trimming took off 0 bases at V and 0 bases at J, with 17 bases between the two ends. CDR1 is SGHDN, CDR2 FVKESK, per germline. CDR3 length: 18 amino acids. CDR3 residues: CASSQEARNSGYQETQYF. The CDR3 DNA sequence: TGTGCCAGCAGCCAAGAAGCTAGGAATAGCGGCTACCAAGAGACCCAGTACTTC.

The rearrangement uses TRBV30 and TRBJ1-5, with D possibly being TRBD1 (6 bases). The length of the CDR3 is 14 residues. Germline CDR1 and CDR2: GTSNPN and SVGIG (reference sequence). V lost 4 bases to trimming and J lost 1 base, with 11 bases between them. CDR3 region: CAWNRASSNQPQHF. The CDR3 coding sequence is TGTGCCTGGAACAGGGCCTCAAGCAATCAGCCCCAGCATTTT.

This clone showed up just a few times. The CDR3 loop is CASSLGQGAGNEQFF. The CDR3 DNA reads TGCGCCAGCAGCTTGGGACAGGGGGCAGGAAATGAGCAGTTCTTC. The V gene is TRBV5-1, the J gene TRBJ2-1; 10 nucleotides match TRBD1. V was clipped by 0 bases and J by 7 bases; unmatched bases: 4. The CDR3 totals 15 residues. CDR1 and CDR2 from the germline V gene are SGHRS and YFSETQ.

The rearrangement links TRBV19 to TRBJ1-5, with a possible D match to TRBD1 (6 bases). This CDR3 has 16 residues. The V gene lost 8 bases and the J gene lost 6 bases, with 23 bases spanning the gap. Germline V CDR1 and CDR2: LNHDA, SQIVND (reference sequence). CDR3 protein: CASGGGIGAAGQPQHF. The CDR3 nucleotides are TGTGCCAGTGGGGGCGGTATAGGGGCAGCTGGTCAGCCCCAGCATTTT.

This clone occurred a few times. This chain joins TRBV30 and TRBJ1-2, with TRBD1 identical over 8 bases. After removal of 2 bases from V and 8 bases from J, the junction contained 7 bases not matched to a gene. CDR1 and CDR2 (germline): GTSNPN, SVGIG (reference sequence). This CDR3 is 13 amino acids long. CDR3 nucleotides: TGTGCCTGGAGTCCGAGACAGGGGTACGGCTACACCTTC. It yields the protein CAWSPRQGYGYTF. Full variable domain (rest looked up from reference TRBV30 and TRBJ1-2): SQTIHQWPATLVQPVGSPLSLECTVEGTSNPNLYWYRQAAGRGLQLLFYSVGIGQISSEVPQNLSASRPQDRQFILSSKKLLLSDSGFYLCAWSPRQGYGYTFGSGTRLTVV.

CDR3 loop: CASSGSAQREHQETQYF. CDR3 DNA sequence: TGTGCCAGCAGTGGTAGCGCCCAGCGGGAGCACCAAGAGACCCAGTACTTC. The chain employs TRBV2 and TRBJ2-5; 8 bases fit TRBD2. This CDR3 contains 17 residues. V shed 4 bases and J 0 bases; nucleotides not matched to a gene: 10. The V gene's germline CDR1 is SNHLY and CDR2 FYNNEI.

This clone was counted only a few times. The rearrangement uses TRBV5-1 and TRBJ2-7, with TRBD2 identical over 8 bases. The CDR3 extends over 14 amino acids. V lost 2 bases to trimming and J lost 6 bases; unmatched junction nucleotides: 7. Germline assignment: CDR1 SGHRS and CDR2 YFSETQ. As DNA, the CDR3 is TGCGCCAGCAGCTTCCGGGAGGGACCGAGCGAGCAGTACTTC. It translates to CASSFREGPSEQYF.

CDR3 sequence (DNA): TGTGCCAGCAGCTTAGGGGACAGCCGGGATTCACCCCTCCACTTT. This gives the protein CASSLGDSRDSPLHF. The rearrangement links TRBV7-9 to TRBJ1-6, with 7 bases that match TRBD1. J gave up 8 bases and V 1 base, and 5 bases lay outside the gene matches. This CDR3 is 15 amino acids long. Looked up from germline, CDR1 is SEHNR and CDR2 is FQNEAQ (reference sequence).